A selection of T cell receptor beta chains follows, all from one sample in a study of early T cells in non-severe SARS-CoV-2 infection. A single record per CDR3 protein comes from TCRdb applying MiXCR to the 5' RACE reads. Counted here are under 45,000 distinct CDR3 sequences, under 8% occurring once; the ten biggest clones make up about 25%. This material consisted of whole blood, taken at baseline. The receptor source for this set is an adult who was a healthcare worker with PCR-confirmed SARS-CoV-2 infection or an uninfected control (not recorded which). CDR3s include the opening cysteine and the closing phenylalanine or tryptophan. Fields, in order: clone size, D gene, V gene, J gene, CDR3 protein, CDR3 DNA. The D gene is left open where the match is weak. Expanded clones are given a class, and other clones once, few, many or no size at all.

NA,NA,TRBV6-5,TRBJ2-3,CASSRSKASTDTQYF,TGTGCCAGCAGTCGCAGCAAAGCTAGCACAGATACGCAGTATTTT
few,TRBD1,TRBV28,TRBJ1-4,CASTRGRGQGNEKLFF,TGTGCCAGCACCCGTGGGCGGGGACAGGGAAATGAAAAACTGTTTTTT
few,NA,TRBV20-1,TRBJ1-2,CSAPFTGFYGYTF,TGCAGTGCTCCATTCACAGGATTCTATGGCTACACCTTC
NA,NA,TRBV20-1,TRBJ2-7,CSASGGAKTYEQYF,TGCAGTGCTAGCGGAGGGGCTAAGACCTACGAGCAGTACTTC
many,TRBD2,TRBV7-7,TRBJ2-5,CASSFAGTSGQETQYF,TGTGCTAGCAGCTTTGCCGGGACTAGCGGTCAAGAGACCCAGTACTTC
NA,TRBD1,TRBV3-1,TRBJ1-1,CASSRDRVEAFF,TGTGCCAGCAGCCGCGACAGGGTGGAAGCTTTCTTT
many,NA,TRBV6-2/TRBV6-3,TRBJ2-5,CASSYGLGETQYF,TGTGCCAGCAGTTACGGGCTAGGAGAGACCCAGTACTTC
NA,TRBD2,TRBV7-6,TRBJ2-1,CASSLLGGRSYNEQFF,TGTGCCAGCAGCTTACTGGGAGGGCGTTCCTACAATGAGCAGTTCTTC
few,NA,TRBV5-4,TRBJ2-2,CASSFTGQGHGGELFF,TGTGCCAGCAGCTTCACGGGGCAGGGGCATGGCGGGGAGCTGTTTTTT
NA,NA,TRBV6-5,TRBJ1-1,CASSRLNTEAFF,TGTGCCAGCAGTCGGTTGAACACTGAAGCTTTCTTT
many,NA,TRBV11-2,TRBJ1-1,CASSFNPNTEAFF,TGTGCCAGCAGCTTTAACCCGAACACTGAAGCTTTCTTT
many,NA,TRBV20-1,TRBJ2-2,CSASPGGVGELFF,TGCAGTGCTAGCCCCGGCGGGGTCGGGGAGCTGTTTTTT
few,NA,TRBV19,TRBJ1-5,CASTGRGKSSSNQPQHF,TGTGCCAGTACCGGACGGGGAAAATCTTCTAGCAATCAGCCCCAGCATTTT
NA,NA,TRBV7-9,TRBJ1-4,CASSRSIEKLFF,TGTGCCAGCAGCCGCTCGATTGAAAAACTGTTTTTT
NA,NA,TRBV29-1,TRBJ1-2,CSADRAEDYGYTF,TGCAGCGCGGACCGCGCAGAAGACTATGGCTACACCTTC
few,NA,TRBV10-3,TRBJ2-1,CAISEAGRHNEQFF,TGTGCCATCAGTGAGGCGGGGCGGCACAATGAGCAGTTCTTC
many,NA,TRBV18,TRBJ2-3,CASSPTEGNTQYF,TGTGCCAGCTCACCAACCGAGGGGAATACGCAGTATTTT
few,TRBD2,TRBV27,TRBJ2-2,CASSHKRDGTGELFF,TGTGCCAGCAGTCATAAGCGGGACGGCACCGGGGAGCTGTTTTTT
few,TRBD2,TRBV5-4,TRBJ2-1,CASSLGGGRADEQFF,TGTGCCAGCAGCTTGGGGGGCGGGAGGGCCGATGAGCAGTTCTTC
few,NA,TRBV12-3/TRBV12-4,TRBJ1-6,CASSLSGGVSPLHF,TGTGCCAGCAGTTTGTCCGGGGGAGTCTCACCCCTCCACTTT
few,NA,TRBV10-2,TRBJ1-2,CASSESTDYGYTF,TGCGCCAGCAGTGAGTCCACGGACTATGGCTACACCTTC
few,NA,TRBV12-3/TRBV12-4,TRBJ2-1,CASSSSSGPGEQFF,TGTGCCAGCAGTTCCTCATCAGGGCCGGGTGAGCAGTTCTTC
NA,NA,TRBV5-1,TRBJ2-7,CASSSRAGHEQYF,TGCGCCAGCAGCTCGAGGGCCGGCCACGAGCAGTACTTC
many,TRBD2,TRBV28,TRBJ2-7,CASSPWTSRSYEQYF,TGTGCCAGCAGTCCCTGGACTAGCAGAAGTTACGAGCAGTACTTC
many,NA,TRBV6-4,TRBJ2-3,CASSDGATDTQYF,TGTGCCAGCAGTGACGGGGCCACAGATACGCAGTATTTT
few,NA,TRBV6-1,TRBJ1-6,CASTSGIWDNSPLHF,TGTGCCAGCACCTCAGGGATCTGGGATAATTCACCCCTCCACTTT
NA,NA,TRBV24-1,TRBJ2-1,CATSDNYEQFF,TGTGCCACCAGTGATAACTATGAGCAGTTCTTC
many,TRBD1,TRBV12-3/TRBV12-4,TRBJ1-6,CASSRGQGSSPLHF,TGTGCCAGCAGCCGGGGACAGGGATCTTCACCCCTCCACTTT
few,NA,TRBV25-1,TRBJ2-7,CASSEVGQGTYEQYF,TGTGCCAGCAGTGAGGTGGGACAAGGAACCTACGAGCAGTACTTC
many,NA,TRBV11-2,TRBJ2-7,CASSLESEQYF,TGTGCCAGCAGCTTAGAAAGCGAGCAGTACTTC
many,NA,TRBV6-1,TRBJ2-7,CASENSYEQYF,TGTGCCAGCGAAAATTCCTACGAGCAGTACTTC
many,TRBD1,TRBV6-4,TRBJ1-6,CASSEQGENSPLHF,TGTGCCAGCAGTGAACAGGGGGAAAATTCACCCCTCCACTTT
many,NA,TRBV27,TRBJ2-1,CASSYGSYNEQFF,TGTGCCAGCAGTTACGGCTCCTACAATGAGCAGTTCTTC
many,TRBD1,TRBV29-1,TRBJ1-2,CSVGAQGGVGYTF,TGCAGCGTTGGGGCGCAAGGGGGCGTTGGCTACACCTTC
many,TRBD1,TRBV7-3,TRBJ2-2,CASSRGQGVTGELFF,TGTGCCAGCAGCAGAGGACAGGGTGTCACCGGGGAGCTGTTTTTT
NA,TRBD2,TRBV28,TRBJ2-7,CASSLAGGLHEQYF,TGTGCCAGCAGTTTAGCGGGAGGGCTTCACGAGCAGTACTTC
many,TRBD2,TRBV5-5,TRBJ2-3,CASSPGLATPDTQYF,TGTGCCAGCAGCCCGGGACTAGCCACACCGGATACGCAGTATTTT
few,NA,TRBV15,TRBJ1-4,CATSRVKAGAEKLFF,TGTGCCACCAGCAGAGTTAAAGCAGGGGCTGAAAAACTGTTTTTT
few,NA,TRBV7-9,TRBJ2-7,CASSLVLQEQYF,TGTGCCAGCAGCTTAGTGCTCCAGGAGCAGTACTTC
many,TRBD2,TRBV4-2,TRBJ2-2,CASSPTSGANTGELFF,TGTGCCAGCAGCCCGACTAGCGGGGCGAACACCGGGGAGCTGTTTTTT